This passage covers 14 T cell receptor beta chains from one sample sequenced in a study of tumor and adjacent non-tumor tissue in lung cancer. The template was RNA from unsorted bulk tissue. The library came from three nested PCR rounds adapted from ARM-PCR protocols. TCRdb reprocessed the multiplex PCR reads via MiXCR and lists one record per CDR3 protein. The sample has 120,000 or so distinct CDR3 sequences; about 66% are singletons. The specimen was lung tumor tissue. These receptors originate from a man aged 25 to 40 with non-small cell lung cancer.

V is TRBV11-2 and J is TRBJ2-1; D might be TRBD2 (5 bases). This CDR3 has 15 residues. Germline-derived CDR1 and CDR2 are SGHAT and FQNNGV. The V end lost 2 bases, the J end lost 7 bases, and 15 bases lay between the germline ends. CDR3 loop: CASSLWIAMGNEQFF. The CDR3 DNA is TGTGCCAGCAGCTTATGGATAGCGATGGGTAATGAGCAGTTCTTC.

This clonotype was found a few times. This may come from a read error, since a much larger clone is one base off. The CDR3 nucleotides are TGCAGCGTAGAAGGACAGGGCGCTACCTACGAGCAGTACTTC. Translating it yields CSVEGQGATYEQYF. This rearrangement joins TRBV29-1 to TRBJ2-7; 8 bases line up with TRBD1. The CDR3 sequence is 14 residues long. CDR1 is SQVTM, CDR2 ANQGSEA, per germline.

This CDR3 is CAWSPQRGGYAEAFF. The CDR3 nucleotides are TGTGCCTGGAGTCCTCAGCGAGGGGGTTACGCTGAAGCTTTCTTT. The chain recombines TRBV30 with TRBJ1-1; the D gene is possibly TRBD1 (6 bases). The CDR3 covers 15 residues. Germline V CDR1 and CDR2: GTSNPN, SVGIG (reference sequence). V was shortened by 2 bases and J by 6 bases, with 19 bases between the two germline ends.

Concerning this clonotype: Because the CDR3 is missing its conserved closing phenylalanine or tryptophan, this is likely a read error. The chain joins TRBV10-3 to TRBJ1-2; D ambiguous. The germline gives CDR1 ENHRY, CDR2 SYGVKD. The CDR3 loop spans 15 amino acids. In nucleotides, the CDR3 is TGTGCCATCAGCGAGTCGGCCGGGCAGGACCATGGCTACACCATC. This translates into CAISESAGQDHGYTI.

This clonotype was found a few times. The chain combines TRBV30 with TRBJ2-1; the D gene is possibly TRBD2 (6 bases). Germline CDR1 is GTSNPN and CDR2 is SVGIG (reference sequence). The CDR3 contains 12 residues. Trimming took off 5 bases at V and 9 bases at J, with 14 bases between the two ends. CDR3 region: CAWARAGGEQFF. In nucleotides, the CDR3 is TGTGCCTGGGCCCGAGCGGGTGGTGAGCAGTTCTTC.

The chain couples TRBV20-1 to TRBJ1-5; 9 bases fit TRBD1. The CDR3 extends over 12 amino acids. V lost 4 bases to trimming and J lost 9 bases; unmatched junction nucleotides: 4. Looked up from germline, CDR1 is DFQATT and CDR2 is SNEGSKA (reference sequence). CDR3 DNA sequence: TGCAGTGCTAACAGGGGGCGCGGGCCCCAGCATTTT. As protein: CSANRGRGPQHF.

To note about this clonotype: A read error may be the cause here, since a much bigger clone is one base away. The chain has TRBV6-2 or TRBV6-3 and TRBJ2-3; D is perhaps TRBD1 (6 bases). The CDR3 loop spans 14 amino acids. Per the germline V gene, CDR1 is MNHEY and CDR2 is SVGEGT. The CDR3 protein is CASSLQGTTNTQYF. The CDR3 coding sequence is TGTGCCAGCAGTTTACAGGGAACCACAAATACGCAGTATTTT.

This chain links TRBV29-1 with TRBJ2-7; maybe TRBD1 (5 bases). The length of the CDR3 is 15 residues. Germline CDR1 and CDR2: SQVTM and ANQGSEA. Trimming left V 1 base short and J 5 bases short, with 18 bases between. The CDR3 DNA is TGCAGCGTTGAAGCACCCAGGGCCGGATTACACGAGCAGTACTTC. As protein: CSVEAPRAGLHEQYF.

This chain links TRBV20-1 with TRBJ2-7, with unresolved D. V was shortened by 5 bases and J by 3 bases, with 11 bases between the two germline ends. The V gene's germline CDR1 is DFQATT and CDR2 SNEGSKA (reference sequence). The CDR3 contains 12 residues. In DNA form, the CDR3 reads TGCAGTGCTTGTAGGTGGCTCTACGAGCAGTACTTC. It codes for CSACRWLYEQYF.

This clonotype turned up a few times. A much larger clone lies a single base off, so this may be a read error. The genes are TRBV12-3 or TRBV12-4 and TRBJ2-1; 15 nucleotides match TRBD2. There are 16 residues in the CDR3. V was clipped by 4 bases and J by 8 bases; unmatched bases: 6. CDR3 DNA: TGTGCCAGCAGTTCCAGGACTAGCGGGGGGGCGCATGAGCAGTTCTTC. Its translation: CASSSRTSGGAHEQFF.

Notes on this clonotype: A read error may account for a junction end that differs from germline. V gene TRBV5-6 combines with J gene TRBJ2-3; 9 nucleotides align to TRBD2. CDR1 SGHDT and CDR2 YYEEEE come from the germline V gene. The CDR3 is 16 residues long. CDR3 amino acids: CTSSLPGLAVTDTQYF. CDR3 sequence (DNA): TGTACCAGCAGTTTGCCGGGACTAGCAGTGACAGATACGCAGTATTTT.

Regarding this clonotype: Since a much larger clone is just one base distant, this may be a read error. The conserved closing phenylalanine or tryptophan is absent in this CDR3, likely reflecting a read error. This chain connects TRBV20-1 to TRBJ2-1; no clear D gene. Germline V gene sequence: CDR1 DFQATT, CDR2 SNEGSKA (reference sequence). Trimming removed 0 bases at V and 2 bases at J, with 14 bases between. The CDR3 consists of 16 residues. The CDR3 DNA sequence: TGCAGTGCTAGAGATGGGGTCGTGGACCCCTACAATGAGCAGTTCTTG. Translation: CSARDGVVDPYNEQFL.

Concerning this clonotype: This may be a read error: a much more frequent sequence differs by one nucleotide. The chain uses TRBV11-3 and TRBJ2-1; maybe TRBD2 (7 bases). Per germline, CDR1 SGHNT and CDR2 YENEEA. Trimming shortened V by 5 bases and J by 6 bases, and 23 bases separated the two germline ends. The CDR3 covers 17 residues. The CDR3 loop is CASSPGLVGGRLNEQFF. DNA of the CDR3: TGTGCCAGCAGCCCAGGACTAGTGGGGGGCCGCCTCAATGAGCAGTTCTTC.

This clonotype has only one observation. This chain links TRBV20-1 with TRBJ2-1, with 7 bases identical to TRBD2. Germline trimming cut 4 bases from V and 9 bases from J; bases unmatched to any gene: 12. The length of the CDR3 is 14 residues. In germline, CDR1 is DFQATT, CDR2 SNEGSKA (reference sequence). The CDR3 loop reads CSAITGGWGSEQFF. Written as DNA, the CDR3 is TGCAGTGCTATAACGGGGGGTTGGGGGAGTGAGCAGTTCTTC.